These T cell receptor beta chains were read from a single sample in a study of T cell repertoires in cytomegalovirus infection. TCRdb fed the reads into MiXCR, producing one record per CDR3 protein. The sample holds about 680,000 distinct CDR3 sequences, roughly a quarter seen once. Input material: CD8+ T cells from PBMCs. These receptors were obtained from a human donor in good health (CMV status not recorded). Some clones in this sample may be carry-over from other donors' samples. Both conserved end residues are part of each CDR3. Fields, in order: clone size, J gene, CDR3 length, V gene, D gene, CDR3 DNA, CDR3 protein. The D gene is left open where the match is weak. A clone size is listed for some rows: how often the clone was seen (once, few, many), or a class if it is expanded.

>NA|TRBJ1-3|13|TRBV19|NA
TGTGCCAGTAGTACCGGGGCCGGAAACATCATATATTTT
CASSTGAGNIIYF
>NA|TRBJ2-1|15|TRBV5-1|NA
TGCGTCAGCAGCTTGGAGTTCATGACCTACAATGAGCAGTTCTTC
CVSSLEFMTYNEQFF
>NA|TRBJ2-1|16|TRBV2|NA
TGTGCCAGCAGTGAAGGGCGTCATCCGGGATATTATGAGCAGTTCTTC
CASSEGRHPGYYEQFF
>many|TRBJ1-5|16|TRBV7-9|NA
TGTGCCAGCAGCTCGACGTCGGACACCCCCGGGTCGCCCCAGCATTTT
CASSSTSDTPGSPQHF
>NA|TRBJ2-1|16|TRBV27|TRBD2
TGTGCCAGCAGCCTGACTAGCGCTCCCAGCCACAATGAGCAGTTCTTC
CASSLTSAPSHNEQFF
>NA|TRBJ2-1|18|TRBV4-1|TRBD2
TGCGCCAGCAGTCAAGCCGGCTCGGGACTAGCGGGTGGGAACGAGCAGTTCTTC
CASSQAGSGLAGGNEQFF
>NA|TRBJ2-6|19|TRBV28|NA
TGTGCTAGCAGTCCCCCTCCGGGGTCCTCCGTCCCTGGGGCCAACGTCCTGACTTTC
CASSPPPGSSVPGANVLTF
>few|TRBJ2-1|16|TRBV28|TRBD1
TGTGCCAGCAGAGACAGGGGCTACGAGGGGCAGGCTGAGCAGTTCTTC
CASRDRGYEGQAEQFF
>few|TRBJ2-3|14|TRBV24-1|NA
TGTGCCACCAGTGAGTGGGGGGCCACAGATACGCAGTATTTT
CATSEWGATDTQYF
>NA|TRBJ1-2|15|TRBV4-1|NA
TGCGCCAGCAGCCACTGGGGGCAACCTAACTATGGCTACACCTTC
CASSHWGQPNYGYTF
>NA|TRBJ1-6|15|TRBV7-9|NA
TGTGCCAGCAGCCCCTGGGACCTAGGGATTCCACCCCTCCACTTT
CASSPWDLGIPPLHF
>few|TRBJ2-3|14|TRBV7-9|NA
TGTGCCAGCCGATCAACCCCACGCACAGATACGCAGTATTTT
CASRSTPRTDTQYF
>many|TRBJ2-2|12|TRBV6-2/TRBV6-3|NA
TGTGCCAGCAGTTATAGGACCGGGGAGCTGTTTTTT
CASSYRTGELFF
>NA|TRBJ2-1|15|TRBV6-8|TRBD1
TGTGCCAGCAGTTACGACCAGGGGGCTGTGTTTGAGCAGTTCTTC
CASSYDQGAVFEQFF
>many|TRBJ1-1|15|TRBV7-6|TRBD1
TGTGCCAGCAGCCCACCCGCAGGGGGCGGGACTGAAGCTTTCTTT
CASSPPAGGGTEAFF
>NA|TRBJ2-1|14|TRBV27|TRBD2
TGTGCCAGCAGTTACGGGGGGGAAGGGAATGAGCAGTTCTTC
CASSYGGEGNEQFF
>few|TRBJ2-1|16|TRBV10-3|TRBD1
TGTGCCATCAGATCGGAAGGGGGACAGGGATACAATGAGCAGTTCTTC
CAIRSEGGQGYNEQFF
>NA|TRBJ1-1|16|TRBV5-4|TRBD1
TGTGCCAGCAGTCCTACCGGGACAGGGGGAGGAACTGAAGCTTTCTTT
CASSPTGTGGGTEAFF
>once|TRBJ2-3|14|TRBV27|NA
TGTGCCAGCAGGTTAGGACAGCCGGCCGATACGCAGTATTTT
CASRLGQPADTQYF
>NA|TRBJ2-1|15|TRBV6-5|NA
TGTGCCAGCAGCCCCAAGGTGGAGGCAGTCGGTGAGCAGTTCTTC
CASSPKVEAVGEQFF
>NA|TRBJ2-1|15|TRBV7-6|TRBD2
TGTGCCAGCAGCTTACAGCTCGGGGGGTCCAATGAGCAGTTCTTC
CASSLQLGGSNEQFF
>few|TRBJ1-1|15|TRBV3-1|NA
TGTGCCAGCAGCCTCGGAGGTGGCCCGGGGACTGAAGCTTTCTTT
CASSLGGGPGTEAFF
>few|TRBJ1-1|12|TRBV6-2/TRBV6-3|NA
TGTGCCAGCGTAGGATCGAACACTGAAGCTTTCTTT
CASVGSNTEAFF
>NA|TRBJ2-3|18|TRBV7-2|TRBD2
TGTGCCAGCAGCTTAGGGCTAGCGGGGATAAGTGACACAGATACGCAGTATTTT
CASSLGLAGISDTDTQYF
>few|TRBJ2-1|15|TRBV7-9|TRBD1
TGTGCCAGCAGCCCCCCAAGGACAGGGGTTAATGAGCAGTTCTTC
CASSPPRTGVNEQFF
>few|TRBJ2-7|14|TRBV6-6|NA
TGTGCCAGCAGTTACGGGGCAGAGGCCTACGAGCAGTACTTC
CASSYGAEAYEQYF
>many|TRBJ2-5|14|TRBV28|NA
TGTGCCAGCAGTTTACCTGGACGGCAAGAGACCCAGTACTTC
CASSLPGRQETQYF
>NA|TRBJ1-2|14|TRBV25-1|TRBD1
TGTGTCAGCAGTGAAAACAGGGGGCGAGAGGGCTACACCTTC
CVSSENRGREGYTF
>NA|TRBJ1-5|15|TRBV12-3/TRBV12-4|NA
TGTGCCAGCAGTCTCGCGGGACTCAGCAATCAGCCCCAGCATTTT
CASSLAGLSNQPQHF
>few|TRBJ2-7|18|TRBV4-2|TRBD2
TGTGCCAGCAGCCAAGTAACCGGACTAGCGGGGGGGAGATACGAGCAGTACTTC
CASSQVTGLAGGRYEQYF
>NA|TRBJ2-3|15|TRBV7-6|NA
TGTGCCAGCAGCCCTCGGGGGACGACCACAGATACGCAGTATTTT
CASSPRGTTTDTQYF
>once|TRBJ2-1|19|TRBV4-1|NA
TGCGCCAGCAGCCAAGATCACCAGACTAGTATGGGGTTACACAATGAGCAGTTCTTC
CASSQDHQTSMGLHNEQFF
>NA|TRBJ2-7|13|TRBV6-5|NA
TGTGCCAGCGGTGGCACGGCTGGGTACGAGCAGTACTTC
CASGGTAGYEQYF
>NA|TRBJ2-7|15|TRBV27|NA
TGTGCCAGCAGTTTATCAACAGGGTTATTCCACGAGCAGTACTTC
CASSLSTGLFHEQYF
>many|TRBJ2-3|15|TRBV28|TRBD1
TGTGCCAGCAGTTTAAGAGGGGGCCGCACAGATACGCAGTATTTT
CASSLRGGRTDTQYF
>few|TRBJ1-5|14|TRBV7-9|NA
TGTGCCAGCAGCTTAGTCGGGGGCAATCAGCCCCAGCATTTT
CASSLVGGNQPQHF
>many|TRBJ2-1|16|TRBV7-8|NA
TGTGCCAGCAGCTTAACCCAGGGGGGACCTTACAATGAGCAGTTCTTC
CASSLTQGGPYNEQFF
>NA|TRBJ2-3|15|TRBV24-1|NA
TGTGCCACCAGGGATAAGGACAGCCCGAGGGATACGCAGTATTTT
CATRDKDSPRDTQYF
>many|TRBJ2-6|18|TRBV28|NA
TGTGCCAGCAGTTTCCAGGTTCGGGGCCTCTCTGGGGCCAACGTCCTGACTTTC
CASSFQVRGLSGANVLTF
>NA|TRBJ1-1|11|TRBV20-1|NA
TGCAGTGCAATCTTGAACACTGAAGCTTTCTTT
CSAILNTEAFF
>once|TRBJ2-2|17|TRBV29-1|NA
TGCAGCGTGGAGGGGCGGGGGCCTTCGCCAAACACCGGGGAGCTGTTTTTT
CSVEGRGPSPNTGELFF
>few|TRBJ2-5|12|TRBV12-5|NA
TGTGCTAGTGGTTTGACTTACGAGACCCAGTACTTC
CASGLTYETQYF
>few|TRBJ2-1|14|TRBV29-1|NA
TGCAGCGCTGGGTGGGTAGCGGCTTACAATGAGCAGTTCTTC
CSAGWVAAYNEQFF
>few|TRBJ2-5|14|TRBV10-3|NA
TGTGCCATCAGTGATAGGGGGGGGCAAGAGACCCAGTACTTC
CAISDRGGQETQYF
>NA|TRBJ1-5|14|TRBV7-6|NA
TGTGCCAGCAGCGCCGCTCCGGGCGATCAGCCCCAGCATTTT
CASSAAPGDQPQHF
>few|TRBJ1-5|16|TRBV19|NA
TGTGCCAGTAGTATGGGCCTCAGGGCAAGCAATCAGCCCCAGCATTTT
CASSMGLRASNQPQHF
>few|TRBJ2-3|17|TRBV7-3|NA
TGTGCCAGCAGCTCCCTCGGGGCCTTACGGGGCACAGATACGCAGTATTTT
CASSSLGALRGTDTQYF
>NA|TRBJ2-1|11|TRBV29-1|NA
TGCAGCGTCGCAGGGTTTTGGGAGCAGTTCTTC
CSVAGFWEQFF
>few|TRBJ1-1|14|TRBV7-9|NA
TGTGCCAGCCAAGAGGAGGTAGGGAACACTGAAGCTTTCTTT
CASQEEVGNTEAFF
>once|TRBJ2-2|15|TRBV7-9|NA
TGTGCCAGCAGCTTTGAGACAGGACCTTACGGGGAGCTGTTTTTT
CASSFETGPYGELFF
>many|TRBJ1-2|14|TRBV27|NA
TGTGCCAGCAGTCCCCCAGGGAGGAACTATGGCTACACCTTC
CASSPPGRNYGYTF
>many|TRBJ1-1|12|TRBV7-2|NA
TGTGCCAGCAGCGTGTCGAACACTGAAGCTTTCTTT
CASSVSNTEAFF